The T cell receptor beta chain described here comes from a study of T cells after yellow fever vaccination. J gave up 7 bases and V 3 bases, and 7 bases lay outside the gene matches. Germline V lookup: CDR1 SGHKS, CDR2 YYEKEE (reference sequence). CDR3 length equals 15 residues. TCRdb reanalysed the 5' RACE reads using MiXCR and keeps one entry per CDR3 protein. This table has about 85,000 distinct CDR3 sequences, 13% appearing once. The V gene is TRBV5-5, the J gene TRBJ1-6; 7 positions agree with TRBD1. The clonotype comes from a man in his late teens or twenties who received the YFV17D yellow fever vaccine. The sequencing here drew on CD8+ T cells not binding an NS4B(214-222) dextramer, sorted from PBMCs, taken around 3 weeks after the first yellow fever vaccination. The CDR3 sequence: CASSSLGTENSPLHF. Here the CDR3 DNA reads TGTGCCAGCAGCTCCCTCGGGACAGAAAATTCACCCCTCCACTTT.